This record looks at one TCR beta chain sequence and its context. What it recognizes is unknown. These data originate in a study of cytomegalovirus exposure and HLA in healthy donors. Across the whole study: Earlier, roughly 180 million T cells were analyzed, and over 95 million unique TCR beta sequences were found among them. Findings of the study overall: TCR beta V- and J-gene trimming, according to a later analysis, was linked to a missense DCLRE1C variant. There were 150 or so TCR beta chains listed as cytomegalovirus-associated. Previous analysis showed most TCR beta V segments were productive about 90% or about 30% of the time.

Amplification used 60 Vbeta primers and 13 Jbeta primers. The assay was immunoSEQ multiplex PCR, and TCRdb's table has in-frame clones only and misses some. The sample table includes roughly 200,000 clones. There are 14 residues in the CDR3. The V end was cut by 5 bases, the J end by 2 bases, with 10 bases between. Germline CDR1 reads LNHDA; CDR2 reads SQIVND (reference sequence). This sequence was found in a girl aged 2 to 9 in good health and CMV-seropositive. This rearrangement joins TRBV19 to TRBJ1-3; D ambiguous. Sequenced input: PBMCs. CDR3 amino acids: CASSVDMTGNTIYF. CDR3 in DNA: TGTGCCAGTAGTGTTGACATGACTGGAAACACCATATATTTT.